The TCR beta chain described here comes from a study of shared clonotypes between healthy human individuals. Findings and limits, study-wide: A few donors had around 5.5% of their naive CD4 clonotypes in common.

In the case of this clone: Its antigen is not known.

CDR1 is SGHTS and CDR2 is YDEGEE in the germline V gene. With 4 bases removed from V and 3 bases from J, the gap between germline ends came to 14 bases. There are 15 residues in the CDR3. The assay was immunoSEQ multiplex PCR, and TCRdb's table has in-frame clones only and misses some. Altogether about 990,000 clones are present, around three quarters being singletons, with the ten largest covering 0.6% to 0.75%. The chain recombines TRBV5-8 with TRBJ1-5; no firm D call. The receptor was derived from a young man in good health. Some clones in this sample may be carry-over from other donors' samples. Sequencing was done on a sample of memory CD4+ T cells from PBMCs. Subset: CD45RA-negative fraction. The DNA of the CDR3 is TGTGCCAGCAGCCGTGGTTTGCAAGACAATCAGCCCCAGCATTTT. Amino acid sequence: CASSRGLQDNQPQHF.